A single sample is the source of the 32 T cell receptor beta chains below, sequenced in a study of T cells in Graves' hyperthyroidism and ophthalmopathy. RNA transcripts yielded amplified TCR beta CDR3 regions. A first-round RT-PCR of the TCR CDR3 used the HTBI primer set. TCRdb re-called the multiplex PCR reads with MiXCR, one entry per CDR3 protein. The table lists 500,000 to 800,000 distinct CDR3 sequences, 14% of them singletons. What was sequenced was blood. The source is a woman aged 50 to 65 with Graves' ophthalmopathy.

This clonotype was detected ten times or more. This rearrangement joins TRBV27 to TRBJ1-2; 9 nucleotides line up with TRBD1. CDR3 length: 16 residues. The trim removed 5 bases at V and 8 bases at J, leaving 15 bases unmatched. Per germline, CDR1 MNHEY and CDR2 SMNVEV (reference sequence). CDR3 sequence (DNA): TGTGCCAGCAGTCACAACCCCAGGACAGGGGTGGAAGGCTACACCTTC. Protein sequence: CASSHNPRTGVEGYTF.

This clonotype was seen only a few times. The chain joins TRBV10-3 to TRBJ2-2, with 8 positions matching TRBD2. The CDR3 contains 16 residues. V trimming: 2 bases; J trimming: 4 bases; junction bases outside the gene matches: 6. CDR1 ENHRY and CDR2 SYGVKD come from the germline V gene. The CDR3 reads CAISETGGTGTGELFF. The CDR3, as DNA: TGTGCCATCAGTGAGACGGGAGGGACGGGCACCGGGGAGCTGTTTTTT.

This clonotype was observed at least ten times. The chain joins TRBV2 to TRBJ2-5; tentatively, D is TRBD1 (6 bases). The V end was cut by 4 bases, the J end by 3 bases, with 12 bases between. CDR3 length: 14 residues. Germline assignment: CDR1 SNHLY and CDR2 FYNNEI. CDR3 protein: CASSGYHREETQYF. The CDR3 bases are TGTGCCAGCAGTGGATACCACAGGGAAGAGACCCAGTACTTC.

This clonotype was counted ten times or more. The rearrangement joins TRBV20-1 to TRBJ2-7; D may be TRBD1 (5 bases). CDR1 and CDR2 from the germline V gene are DFQATT and SNEGSKA (reference sequence). There are 12 residues in the CDR3. Trimming stripped 3 bases from V and 4 bases from J, with 10 bases between. CDR3 amino acids: CSASSQGYEQYF. In nucleotides, the CDR3 is TGCAGTGCTAGTAGTCAGGGTTACGAGCAGTACTTC.

The chain combines TRBV19 with TRBJ2-2; D is uncertain. Germline V gives CDR1 LNHDA, CDR2 SQIVND (reference sequence). Trimming shortened V by 4 bases and J by 0 bases, and 9 bases separated the two germline ends. This CDR3 has 15 amino acids. CDR3 loop: CASSSYASNTGELFF. The CDR3 DNA sequence: TGTGCCAGTAGTAGCTACGCCTCGAACACCGGGGAGCTGTTTTTT.

This chain connects TRBV28 to TRBJ1-3, with TRBD1 as a possible D gene (6 bases). The CDR3 consists of 16 residues. V was trimmed by 4 bases and J by 0 bases, leaving 13 bases between them. CDR1 is MDHEN and CDR2 is SYDVKM in the germline V gene. CDR3 in amino acids: CASSSGGGLSGNTIYF. DNA of the CDR3: TGTGCCAGCAGTTCTGGGGGCGGCCTCTCTGGAAACACCATATATTTT.

This clonotype was counted at least ten times. The chain is built from TRBV11-3 and TRBJ1-1; tentatively, D is TRBD1 (6 bases). Trimming took off 1 base at V and 7 bases at J, with 13 bases between the two ends. This CDR3 has 14 residues. Per the germline V gene, CDR1 is SGHNT and CDR2 is YENEEA. The CDR3 region has the DNA TGTGCCAGCAGCTTAGTGGGGGCCCTCGTTGAAGCTTTCTTT. As protein: CASSLVGALVEAFF.

CDR3 protein: CASSLGVRDTQYF. The CDR3 bases are TGTGCCAGCAGCTTAGGGGTCCGGGATACGCAGTATTTT. The genes are TRBV13 and TRBJ2-3; D call uncertain. The germline V gene has CDR1 PRHDT and CDR2 FYEKMQ (reference sequence). V was pared by 0 bases and J by 6 bases, with 7 bases between. The CDR3 contains 13 residues. Full variable domain (rest looked up from reference TRBV13 and TRBJ2-3): AAGVIQSPRHLIKEKRETATLKCYPIPRHDTVYWYQQGPGQDPQFLISFYEKMQSDKGSIPDRFSAQQFSDYHSELNMSSLELGDSALYFCASSLGVRDTQYFGPGTRLTVL.

This clonotype was counted ten times or more. V gene TRBV3-1 combines with J gene TRBJ2-5; 9 bases fit TRBD1. Trimming cost V 1 base and J 4 bases; bases outside gene matches: 7. Germline CDR1 reads LGHDT; CDR2 reads YNNKEL (reference sequence). The CDR3 length is 16 residues. The CDR3 nucleotides are TGTGCCAGCAGCCAAGGGGACAGGGCTACCAGAGAGACCCAGTACTTC. Translating it yields CASSQGDRATRETQYF.

The rearrangement links TRBV9 to TRBJ1-1; tentatively, D is TRBD1 (5 bases). CDR1 is SGDLS and CDR2 is YYNGEE in the germline V gene. V was clipped by 3 bases and J by 0 bases, with 21 bases between them. The CDR3 loop spans 18 amino acids. The DNA for the CDR3 is TGTGCCAGCAGCGCCCCCTCATCAGGGAGTAACATGAACACTGAAGCTTTCTTT. This gives the protein CASSAPSSGSNMNTEAFF.

The CDR3 DNA is TGCAGTGCTAGAGTGGTAGCGGAGACCTACGAGCAGTACTTC. Protein product: CSARVVAETYEQYF. V gene TRBV20-1 combines with J gene TRBJ2-7; D may be TRBD2 (6 bases). This CDR3 region has 14 residues. V was shortened by 1 base and J by 2 bases, with 12 bases between the two germline ends. Germline loops: CDR1 DFQATT, CDR2 SNEGSKA (reference sequence).

This clonotype was seen at least ten times. The V gene is TRBV6-6, the J gene TRBJ2-7; D gene uncertain. CDR3 size: 14 residues. The ends were cut back, 1 base at V and 1 base at J, with 8 bases in the middle. Germline assignment: CDR1 MNHNY and CDR2 SVGAGI (reference sequence). CDR3 coding DNA: TGTGCCAGCAGTTACTATCGCGAATCCTACGAGCAGTACTTC. It translates to CASSYYRESYEQYF.

This clonotype appeared many times. V is TRBV18 and J is TRBJ1-2; a weak D match, TRBD1 (6 bases). Deletions cut 6 bases from V and 0 bases from J, with 14 bases between. Germline V gene lookup returns CDR1 KGHSH and CDR2 LQKENI. CDR3 size: 15 residues. CDR3 DNA: TGTGCCAGCTCCGCGGGGGCTGGGTCTAACTATGGCTACACCTTC. Its protein product is CASSAGAGSNYGYTF.

V usage is TRBV6-2 or TRBV6-3 and J usage is TRBJ1-1, with D possibly being TRBD1 (5 bases). Trimming pared 6 bases from V and 1 base from J, leaving 12 bases between. The germline V gene encodes CDR1 MNHEY and CDR2 SVGEGT. The length of the CDR3 is 14 residues. In DNA form, the CDR3 reads TGTGCCAGCAGCTCTCGGGACCAGAACACTGAAGCTTTCTTT. It encodes CASSSRDQNTEAFF.

The J gene is TRBJ2-7, the V gene TRBV5-1; possibly TRBD1 or TRBD2 for D (5 bases each). CDR1 SGHRS and CDR2 YFSETQ come from the germline V gene. Trimming left V 3 bases short and J 6 bases short, with 16 bases between. The CDR3 is made up of 14 amino acids. The CDR3 DNA is TGCGCCAGCAGCTCCCGGGACGCCCTGGGCGAGCAGTACTTC. This translates into CASSSRDALGEQYF.

This clonotype came up many times. V is TRBV6-1 and J is TRBJ1-2; D is unclear. V dropped 5 bases and J dropped 1 base, with 5 bases sitting between them. This CDR3 spans 12 amino acids. Germline V gene data show CDR1 as MNHNS and CDR2 as SASEGT. The CDR3 here is CASSPLNYGYTF. CDR3 bases: TGTGCCAGCAGTCCCCTTAACTATGGCTACACCTTC.

The chain carries TRBV12-3 or TRBV12-4 and TRBJ2-5; 8 bases fit TRBD2. The CDR3 extends over 17 amino acids. V dropped 2 bases and J dropped 1; count of bases not matched to a gene: 9. The CDR3 loop reads CASSLRGLAGFQETQYF. CDR3 coding DNA: TGTGCCAGCAGTTTAAGGGGGTTAGCGGGGTTCCAAGAGACCCAGTACTTC.

This clonotype appeared a single time. J is TRBJ2-2 and V is TRBV19, with a weak D call TRBD2 (5 bases). The CDR3 is 14 residues long. Germline V gene data show CDR1 as LNHDA and CDR2 as SQIVND (reference sequence). Trimming pared 7 bases from V and 4 bases from J, leaving 13 bases between. The CDR3 spells CASKWLASTGELFF. The DNA for the CDR3 is TGTGCCAGTAAGTGGCTAGCCAGCACCGGGGAGCTGTTTTTT.

This clonotype appeared many times. The chain combines TRBV9 with TRBJ2-4, with D hard to call. Between the trimmed V and J ends, which lost 0 bases and 0 bases, there was a span of 10 bases. CDR1 and CDR2 (germline): SGDLS, YYNGEE. This CDR3 spans 16 amino acids. The CDR3 DNA reads TGTGCCAGCAGCGTAGAAGTCAGCCCAGCCAAAAACATTCAGTACTTC. Translating it yields CASSVEVSPAKNIQYF.

The V and J genes are TRBV6-1 and TRBJ2-1; TRBD1 matches at 8 bases. The CDR3 sequence is 18 residues long. J lost 4 bases, V lost 4 bases, and 15 bases had no gene match. CDR1 is MNHNS and CDR2 is SASEGT in the germline V gene. The CDR3 DNA reads TGTGCCAGCAGTGTCCAGACAGGGGTCGGAAATGGTTACAATGAGCAGTTCTTC. Its translation is CASSVQTGVGNGYNEQFF.

This clonotype was picked up a small number of times. This chain uses TRBV2 with TRBJ1-3, with D possibly being TRBD1 (5 bases). Germline V gene lookup returns CDR1 SNHLY and CDR2 FYNNEI. V was cut by 2 bases and J by 0 bases, with 17 bases left in between. This CDR3 region has 18 residues. The CDR3 nucleotides read TGTGCCAGCAGTGAACTTTTCTGGGCAGGGTCCTCTGGAAACACCATATATTTT. Its protein product is CASSELFWAGSSGNTIYF.

This clonotype appeared many times. This chain joins TRBV7-2 and TRBJ2-3; 8 positions match TRBD2. Trimming took 6 bases from V and 0 from J; bases not matched to a gene: 11. In germline, CDR1 is SGHTA, CDR2 FQGNSA. The CDR3 extends over 17 amino acids. CDR3 sequence (DNA): TGTGCCAGCAGTTCCGATCTAGCGGGTTCTAGCACAGATACGCAGTATTTT. Protein product: CASSSDLAGSSTDTQYF.

This clonotype was found many times. The chain recombines TRBV27 with TRBJ2-5, with 11 bases matching TRBD2. This CDR3 has 15 residues. Germline V lookup: CDR1 MNHEY, CDR2 SMNVEV (reference sequence). V shed 5 bases, J shed 5 bases, and the junction held 7 bases outside the gene matches. The CDR3 DNA sequence: TGTGCCAGCAGTGTACTAGCGGGAGCGGCGGAGACCCAGTACTTC. This gives the protein CASSVLAGAAETQYF.

This clonotype was detected ten times or more. The J gene is TRBJ1-2, the V gene TRBV20-1; D remains ambiguous. The V end was cut by 4 bases, the J end by 1 base, with 16 bases between. This CDR3 contains 15 residues. Germline lookup yields CDR1 DFQATT and CDR2 SNEGSKA (reference sequence). The CDR3 is CSANSGQTNNYGYTF. The CDR3, as DNA: TGCAGTGCTAACTCGGGCCAGACGAATAACTATGGCTACACCTTC.

This clonotype was picked up a small number of times. V is TRBV15 and J is TRBJ2-7; D is possibly TRBD2 (5 bases). Trimming removed 5 bases at V and 5 bases at J, with 16 bases between. This CDR3 region has 14 residues. Germline V gene sequence: CDR1 LNHNV, CDR2 YYDKDF (reference sequence). The CDR3 DNA sequence: TGTGCCACCAGCGAGGGTGGTCCGGCGAACGAGCAGTACTTC. This translates into CATSEGGPANEQYF.

This clonotype was seen at least ten times. The CDR3 spells CASSPPWELAGGTGELFF. CDR3 sequence (DNA): TGTGCCAGCAGCCCACCTTGGGAGCTAGCGGGGGGCACCGGGGAGCTGTTTTTT. The rearrangement uses TRBV7-2 and TRBJ2-2, with 11 nucleotides matching TRBD2. From germline, CDR1 is SGHTA and CDR2 FQGNSA. With V trimmed by 5 bases and J by 4 bases, 12 bases remained unmatched. This CDR3 region has 18 residues.

This clonotype was found many times. CDR3 in DNA: TGTGCCAGCAGTACCCCGCCGGGACAGGTGATCTATGGCTACACCTTC. The encoded protein is CASSTPPGQVIYGYTF. The rearrangement joins TRBV28 to TRBJ1-2; 8 nucleotides match TRBD1. V lost 5 bases to trimming and J lost 4 bases; unmatched junction nucleotides: 12. Germline-derived CDR1 and CDR2 are MDHEN and SYDVKM. This CDR3 region has 16 residues.

CDR3 sequence: CATHLAGGVEQFF. CDR3 DNA: TGCGCCACCCATCTAGCGGGCGGGGTGGAGCAGTTCTTC. This sequence joins TRBV10-2 and TRBJ2-1, with 8 bases matching TRBD2. The CDR3 has 13 residues. Germline V gives CDR1 WSHSY, CDR2 SAAADI. With V trimmed by 10 bases and J by 10 bases, 12 bases remained unmatched.

This clonotype was picked up many times. The chain links TRBV11-3 to TRBJ2-1; 7 bases agree with TRBD2. Unmatched junction bases numbered 6, after V lost 3 bases and J lost 4 bases. In germline, CDR1 is SGHNT, CDR2 YENEEA. CDR3 length: 15 amino acids. CDR3 amino acids: CASSFSLAEYNEQFF. CDR3 coding DNA: TGTGCCAGCAGCTTCTCTCTAGCGGAGTACAATGAGCAGTTCTTC. Full variable domain (outside the CDR3, taken from reference TRBV11-3 and TRBJ2-1): EAGVVQSPRYKIIEKKQPVAFWCNPISGHNTLYWYLQNLGQGPELLIRYENEEAVDDSQLPKDRFSAERLKGVDSTLKIQPAELGDSAVYLCASSFSLAEYNEQFFGPGTRLTVL.

This clonotype was detected many times. The rearrangement joins TRBV12-3 or TRBV12-4 to TRBJ1-5, with D possibly TRBD1 on 6 matching bases. V was pared by 2 bases and J by 7 bases, with 18 bases between. This CDR3 comprises 16 residues. The chain's CDR3 is CASSLRTGTFGQPQHF. CDR3 DNA sequence: TGTGCCAGCAGTTTACGTACAGGGACGTTCGGACAGCCCCAGCATTTT.

This clonotype was counted many times. The chain recombines TRBV28 with TRBJ2-7, with 7 bases that match TRBD2. The CDR3 covers 15 residues. The germline CDR1 and CDR2 sequences are MDHEN and SYDVKM. Trimming took 3 bases from V and 3 from J; bases not matched to a gene: 8. The CDR3 DNA reads TGTGCCAGCAGTTTCGAGGGAGGGCCTCTCTACGAGCAGTACTTC. Translation: CASSFEGGPLYEQYF.

There are many counts of this clonotype. The chain uses TRBV27 and TRBJ1-6; TRBD1 is a possible D gene (6 bases). The V gene's germline CDR1 is MNHEY and CDR2 SMNVEV (reference sequence). This CDR3 comprises 14 residues. Trimming stripped 2 bases from V and 5 bases from J, with 7 bases between. CDR3 region: CASSLEGDNSPLHF. CDR3 sequence (DNA): TGTGCCAGCAGTTTAGAGGGGGATAATTCACCCCTCCACTTT.